Listed below are T cell receptor beta chains from one sample, sequenced in a study of cytomegalovirus exposure and HLA in healthy donors. Using immunoSEQ multiplex PCR, the repertoire was profiled, and TCRdb retains in-frame clones only, with some absent. This table holds 150,000 to 200,000 clones, around 76% found once. The sequencing sample was made of PBMCs. The receptors come from a woman aged 25 to 39 in good health and CMV-seropositive. Both conserved end residues are part of each CDR3. Each record gives: D gene, clone size, J gene, V gene, CDR3 protein, CDR3 DNA. A D gene is named only where the DNA matches it firmly. Size values are once, few and many counts, or a class for expanded clones, and some rows have none.

>NA|NA|TRBJ2-1|TRBV10-3
CAISERQDNEQFF
TGTGCCATCAGTGAACGACAGGACAATGAGCAGTTCTTC
>TRBD1|once|TRBJ1-1|TRBV7-9
CASSLESGGGEAFF
TGTGCCAGCAGCTTAGAGTCAGGGGGCGGTGAAGCTTTCTTT
>NA|NA|TRBJ1-1|TRBV6-1
CASSSTRLNTEAFF
TGTGCCAGCAGTTCGACTAGATTGAACACTGAAGCTTTCTTT
>NA|NA|TRBJ2-7|TRBV9
CASSPRQQSYEQYF
TGTGCCAGCAGCCCCCGACAGCAGTCCTACGAGCAGTACTTC
>NA|NA|TRBJ1-1|TRBV6-5
CARPAGWDTEAFF
TGTGCCAGACCTGCGGGGTGGGACACTGAAGCTTTCTTT
>NA|few|TRBJ2-1|TRBV29-1
CSATDYNEQFF
TGCAGCGCGACAGACTACAATGAGCAGTTCTTC
>TRBD2|NA|TRBJ2-7|TRBV2
CASDPGTSGSAFVYEQYF
TGTGCCAGCGACCCCGGGACTAGCGGGAGTGCGTTCGTCTACGAGCAGTACTTC
>NA|NA|TRBJ2-7|TRBV4-3
CASSQESGYLYEQYF
TGCGCCAGCAGCCAAGAATCGGGGTATTTGTACGAGCAGTACTTC
>TRBD2|NA|TRBJ2-2|TRBV7-2
CASSLALAGAPGELFF
TGTGCCAGCAGCTTAGCACTAGCGGGAGCTCCCGGGGAGCTGTTTTTT
>TRBD2|few|TRBJ2-3|TRBV7-2
CASSSTTSGSDTQYF
TGTGCCAGCAGCTCCACCACTAGCGGTTCAGATACGCAGTATTTT
>TRBD1|NA|TRBJ1-1|TRBV5-1
CASSLVGGTGGERTEAFF
TGCGCCAGCAGCTTGGTGGGGGGGACAGGGGGCGAGAGGACTGAAGCTTTCTTT
>TRBD1|NA|TRBJ1-5|TRBV7-8
CASSPISGQGDQPQHF
TGTGCCAGCAGCCCCATTTCCGGACAGGGAGATCAGCCCCAGCATTTT
>TRBD1|NA|TRBJ2-7|TRBV10-2
CASSESAGQGYEQYF
TGCGCCAGCAGTGAGTCTGCGGGACAGGGGTACGAGCAGTACTTC
>NA|NA|TRBJ2-2|TRBV10-3
CAIRKNRDNTGELFF
TGTGCCATCAGGAAAAACAGGGACAACACCGGGGAGCTGTTTTTT
>NA|NA|TRBJ1-6|TRBV2
CASSDRSSRNSPLHF
TGTGCCAGCAGTGATAGATCATCTCGCAATTCACCCCTCCACTTT
>TRBD2|NA|TRBJ2-5|TRBV11-2
CASSLVPSGGARETQYF
TGTGCCAGCAGCTTAGTTCCTAGCGGGGGGGCCAGGGAGACCCAGTACTTC
>TRBD1|NA|TRBJ1-2|TRBV7-2
CASSPGQGIGGYTF
TGTGCCAGCAGCCCCGGACAGGGGATAGGTGGCTACACCTTC
>NA|NA|TRBJ1-1|TRBV27
CASRPIYTRNTEAFF
TGTGCCAGCAGGCCAATCTACACTAGGAACACTGAAGCTTTCTTT
>NA|few|TRBJ1-1|TRBV18
CASSPEGNTEAFF
TGTGCCAGCTCACCAGAGGGGAACACTGAAGCTTTCTTT
>NA|NA|TRBJ1-2|TRBV7-8
CASSSITGSYGYTF
TGTGCCAGCAGCTCAATAACAGGGAGCTATGGCTACACCTTC
>NA|NA|TRBJ1-2|TRBV6-6
CASSYSEGDGYTF
TGTGCCAGCAGTTACTCGGAAGGGGATGGCTACACCTTC
>NA|NA|TRBJ2-1|TRBV2
CASSERYNEQFF
TGTGCCAGCAGTGAGAGATACAATGAGCAGTTCTTC
>TRBD1|few|TRBJ1-4|TRBV5-4
CASSFKGGHEKLFF
TGTGCCAGCAGCTTCAAAGGGGGCCATGAAAAACTGTTTTTT
>TRBD1|NA|TRBJ2-2|TRBV29-1
CSVQGTGETGELFF
TGCAGCGTCCAAGGGACAGGGGAGACCGGGGAGCTGTTTTTT
>TRBD1|NA|TRBJ1-1|TRBV5-1
CASSLRQGQTEAFF
TGCGCCAGCAGCTTGAGACAGGGTCAAACTGAAGCTTTCTTT
>TRBD1|few|TRBJ1-4|TRBV7-9
CASSPGQNSIEKLFF
TGTGCCAGCAGCCCGGGACAGAACTCCATTGAAAAACTGTTTTTT
>NA|NA|TRBJ1-1|TRBV18
CASSPPSREDAAFF
TGTGCCAGCTCACCGCCGTCCCGGGAAGATGCAGCTTTCTTT
>NA|NA|TRBJ2-7|TRBV5-4
CASSFGQRMGEQYF
TGTGCCAGCAGCTTTGGACAGAGGATGGGGGAGCAGTACTTC
>NA|few|TRBJ2-2|TRBV5-4
CASSLLPGAGELFF
TGTGCCAGCAGCTTGCTACCAGGGGCCGGGGAGCTGTTTTTT
>NA|NA|TRBJ2-5|TRBV10-3
CAISAAGSQETQYF
TGTGCCATCAGTGCAGCGGGCAGCCAAGAGACCCAGTACTTC
>TRBD2|NA|TRBJ2-7|TRBV29-1
CSVEGGREANEQYF
TGCAGCGTTGAAGGGGGACGGGAGGCGAACGAGCAGTACTTC
>NA|NA|TRBJ2-1|TRBV7-2
CASSFSGSSYNEQFF
TGTGCCAGCAGCTTCAGCGGAAGCTCCTACAATGAGCAGTTCTTC
>TRBD1|NA|TRBJ1-1|TRBV18
CASSAQTGGTEAFF
TGTGCCAGCTCCGCCCAGACAGGGGGCACTGAAGCTTTCTTT
>NA|few|TRBJ1-2|TRBV30
CAWSVGVTGYGYTF
TGTGCCTGGAGTGTAGGGGTAACCGGCTATGGCTACACCTTC
>TRBD2|NA|TRBJ2-1|TRBV5-4
CASSFREGYNEQFF
TGTGCCAGCAGCTTTAGGGAGGGGTACAATGAGCAGTTCTTC
>NA|few|TRBJ1-1|TRBV7-2
CASSLQTGWDTEAFF
TGTGCCAGCAGCTTACAAACGGGGTGGGACACTGAAGCTTTCTTT
>NA|NA|TRBJ1-2|TRBV29-1
CSTWTVNNYGYTF
TGCAGCACGTGGACTGTCAATAACTATGGCTACACCTTC
>NA|NA|TRBJ2-5|TRBV7-8
CASTSGSRGTQYF
TGTGCCAGCACCTCAGGGTCTCGAGGGACCCAGTACTTC
>TRBD1|NA|TRBJ2-1|TRBV30
CAWSRRRQGSGNEQFF
TGTGCCTGGAGTCGTAGGAGACAGGGATCGGGCAATGAGCAGTTCTTC